The T cell receptor (beta chain) under discussion was sequenced for a study of blood T cell repertoires in COVID-19. The V gene lost 6 bases and the J gene lost 2 bases, with 10 bases spanning the gap. The CDR3 is 13 amino acids. The V gene's germline CDR1 is MNHEY and CDR2 SVGAGI. Before they entered the study, exposed participants had met a COVID-19 case within 2 weeks. Here immunoSEQ multiplex PCR was the method, and the copy in TCRdb shows in-frame clones only, minus some. The sample yields 250,000 or so clones, about 83% seen once. The source of this sequence is a woman aged 40 to 50 who had been exposed to COVID-19. The sample comprised PBMCs or T cells enriched from blood (not recorded which). The V gene is TRBV6-5, the J gene TRBJ1-1; D remains unclear. CDR3: CASRNDRNTEAFF. CDR3 bases: TGTGCCAGCAGAAATGATAGAAACACTGAAGCTTTCTTT.